The entry below describes one T cell receptor beta chain. Its antigen is not known. The data were taken from a study of OX40 agonist ivuxolimab in advanced cancers. Study context: Recorded diagnoses for dose-escalation patients were hepatocellular carcinoma, melanoma, renal cell or head and neck cancer. One hepatocellular carcinoma and a couple of cutaneous melanoma patients partially responded.

Germline loops: CDR1 SGHRS, CDR2 YFSETQ. V was clipped by 7 bases and J by 1 base, with 18 bases between them. This CDR3 comprises 16 residues. Produced via immunoSEQ multiplex PCR; TCRdb's table is partial and in-frame only. The sample consists of about 64,000 clones, more than 85% of them appearing once. Study-wide results and caveats: Nonresponders included some who also had low normalized T-cell clonal expansion. Dose levels from 0.1 to 3.0 mg/kg saw CD4+ and CD8+ blood T cells expand clonally by week 6.

Specimen: CD4+ or CD8+ T cells sorted from blood, collected in a trial of the OX40 agonist ivuxolimab. The chain combines TRBV5-1 with TRBJ2-1; D is perhaps TRBD1 or TRBD2 (5 bases each). This clonotype originated in an adult with an advanced solid tumor such as melanoma, head and neck, liver or kidney cancer. The CDR3 region is CASAPGGVVSYNEQFF. CDR3 nucleotide sequence: TGCGCCAGCGCCCCTGGGGGAGTAGTATCCTACAATGAGCAGTTCTTC.